One sample yielded the 7 T cell receptor beta chains listed below, sequenced in a study of monozygotic twins with cystic fibrosis. Here immunoSEQ multiplex PCR was the method, and the copy in TCRdb shows in-frame clones only, minus some. The sample lists approximately 7,200 clones; 94% were seen once. The specimen sequenced was blood. The origin of the receptors is a boy between 2 and 10 years old with cystic fibrosis.

J is TRBJ1-5 and V is TRBV2, with a weak D call TRBD1 (6 bases). Germline V CDR1 and CDR2: SNHLY, FYNNEI. The CDR3 has 16 residues. The V end lost 6 bases, the J end lost 9 bases, and 24 bases lay between the germline ends. The CDR3 DNA reads as TGTGCCAGCAGAGGTTCGGGACACCCAGATCATTGGCCCCAGCATTTT. Translation: CASRGSGHPDHWPQHF.

This clone has just one count. J is TRBJ1-6 and V is TRBV19; no clear D. Germline V lookup: CDR1 LNHDA, CDR2 SQIVND (reference sequence). The CDR3 totals 14 residues. Trimming took off 10 bases at V and 0 bases at J, with 10 bases between the two ends. The CDR3 bases are TGTGCCACCTCGGGAAGCTCCTATAATTCACCCCTCCACTTT. Translation gives CATSGSSYNSPLHF.

The chain combines TRBV2 with TRBJ1-1; 9 bases map to TRBD1. V trimming: 7 bases; J trimming: 5 bases; junction bases outside the gene matches: 8. The CDR3 runs 14 residues. Germline V gene sequence: CDR1 SNHLY, CDR2 FYNNEI. DNA for the CDR3: TGTGCCAGCAATACCGGGACAGGGACTACTGAAGCTTTCTTT. Protein sequence: CASNTGTGTTEAFF.

The chain uses TRBV5-1 and TRBJ1-4, with a tentative D call TRBD1 (5 bases). The CDR3 extends over 18 amino acids. V was shortened by 1 base and J by 3 bases, with 19 bases between the two germline ends. Germline V gene data show CDR1 as SGHRS and CDR2 as YFSETQ. CDR3 sequence: CASSLKGPGWEANEKLFF. DNA of the CDR3: TGCGCCAGCAGCTTGAAGGGGCCGGGCTGGGAAGCTAATGAAAAACTGTTTTTT.

The chain carries TRBV7-9 and TRBJ2-5; D not resolved. V was shortened by 0 bases and J by 6 bases, with 14 bases between the two germline ends. The CDR3 covers 15 residues. Germline assignment: CDR1 SEHNR and CDR2 FQNEAQ (reference sequence). CDR3: CASSLALGFQKTQYF. CDR3 in DNA: TGTGCCAGCAGCTTAGCGCTTGGCTTTCAAAAGACCCAGTACTTC.

The V call is TRBV27, the J call TRBJ2-7; TRBD2 agrees at 7 bases. The germline V gene encodes CDR1 MNHEY and CDR2 SMNVEV (reference sequence). The CDR3 is 11 residues long. The ends lost 8 bases at V and 4 bases at J; junction bases unmatched: 2. Written as DNA, the CDR3 is TGTGCCAGCGGCGGGGGATACGAGCAGTACTTC. Its protein is CASGGGYEQYF.

V is TRBV7-3 and J is TRBJ1-1; no reliable D call. Trimming removed 1 base from V and 1 base from J, with 13 bases in between. Germline-derived CDR1 and CDR2 are SGHTA and FQGTGA. The CDR3 is 16 amino acids. CDR3 sequence (DNA): TGTGCCAGCAGCTTAAACGGTCGGACGAGGAACACTGAAGCTTTCTTT. Its protein is CASSLNGRTRNTEAFF.